This T cell receptor beta chain was identified in a study of T cells in Graves' hyperthyroidism and ophthalmopathy. As for the study in general: Any treatment followed the collection of peripheral blood at initial diagnosis.

Out of 10 ml of fresh peripheral blood came the PBMCs. Study-level points and caveats: Most thyroid clonotypes expanded above 0.001 were also detected in blood. Ophthalmopathy, which appeared later, was predicted by the model a median approximately 6 months before onset.

Amplified regions were TCR beta CDR3 sequences from RNA transcripts. HTBI primers were employed in a first-round RT-PCR of the TCR CDR3. Using its own MiXCR run on the multiplex PCR reads, TCRdb lists one record per CDR3 protein. The sample has over 650,000 distinct CDR3 sequences, about 15% seen once. The germline V gene has CDR1 MNHEY and CDR2 SMNVEV (reference sequence). The CDR3 is 16 amino acids. After removal of 6 bases from V and 8 bases from J, the junction contained 9 bases not matched to a gene. This clonotype was detected many times. Its antigen is not identified. The source of this sequence is a man between 18 and 29 years old with Graves' hyperthyroidism. J is TRBJ2-1 and V is TRBV27; 14 bases agree with TRBD2. Sequenced sample: blood. CDR3: CASSPGTSGSSHEQFF. For the CDR3, the DNA is TGTGCCAGCAGCCCCGGGACTAGCGGGAGCTCCCATGAGCAGTTCTTC.